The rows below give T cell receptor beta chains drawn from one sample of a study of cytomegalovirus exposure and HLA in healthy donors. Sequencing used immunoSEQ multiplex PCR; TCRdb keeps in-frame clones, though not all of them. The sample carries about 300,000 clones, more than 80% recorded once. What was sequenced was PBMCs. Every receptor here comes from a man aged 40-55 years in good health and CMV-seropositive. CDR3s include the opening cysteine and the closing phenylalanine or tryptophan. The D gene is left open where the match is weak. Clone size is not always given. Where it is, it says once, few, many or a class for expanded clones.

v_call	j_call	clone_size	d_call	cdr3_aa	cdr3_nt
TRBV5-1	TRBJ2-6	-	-	CASSLALPGQLGANVLTF	TGCGCCAGCAGCTTGGCGTTGCCAGGGCAGCTTGGGGCCAACGTCCTGACTTTC
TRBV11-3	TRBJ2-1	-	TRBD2	CASSSGLAGLNEQFF	TGTGCCAGCAGCTCGGGACTAGCGGGTCTCAATGAGCAGTTCTTC
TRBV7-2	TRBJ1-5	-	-	CASSLRTGMDSNQPQHF	TGTGCCAGCAGCTTAAGAACAGGGATGGATAGCAATCAGCCCCAGCATTTT
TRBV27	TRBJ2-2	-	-	CASSLSVPPQGTGELFF	TGTGCCAGCAGTTTATCGGTACCGCCTCAGGGTACCGGGGAGCTGTTTTTT
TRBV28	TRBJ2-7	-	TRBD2	CASSLSGVAYEQYF	TGTGCCAGCAGTTTAAGCGGGGTAGCCTACGAGCAGTACTTC
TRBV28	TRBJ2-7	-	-	CASRRTGSPKEQYF	TGTGCCAGCAGACGAACGGGATCCCCTAAGGAGCAGTACTTC
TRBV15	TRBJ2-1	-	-	CATSTTGVSRSSYNEQFF	TGTGCCACCAGCACCACGGGGGTATCGAGGTCCAGCTACAATGAGCAGTTCTTC
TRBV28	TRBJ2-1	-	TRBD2	CASSRLAPPGNEQFF	TGTGCCAGCAGTAGACTAGCCCCACCCGGTAATGAGCAGTTCTTC
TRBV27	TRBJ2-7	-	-	CASSFLGSSYEQYF	TGTGCCAGCAGTTTCCTAGGATCATCCTACGAGCAGTACTTC
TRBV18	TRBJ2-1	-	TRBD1	CASSPAPGGGNEQFF	TGTGCCAGCTCACCGGCGCCAGGGGGCGGGAATGAGCAGTTCTTC
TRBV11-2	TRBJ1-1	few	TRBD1	CASSPQGWVAFF	TGTGCCAGCAGCCCACAGGGGTGGGTAGCTTTCTTT
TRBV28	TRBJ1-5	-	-	CASSLVRAHQPQHF	TGTGCCAGCAGTTTAGTCAGGGCACACCAGCCCCAGCATTTT
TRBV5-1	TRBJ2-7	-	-	CASSSGAFHEQYF	TGCGCCAGCAGCTCAGGGGCGTTCCACGAGCAGTACTTC
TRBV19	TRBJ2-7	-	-	CASSIGGPSYEQYF	TGTGCCAGTAGTATAGGCGGTCCCTCCTACGAGCAGTACTTC
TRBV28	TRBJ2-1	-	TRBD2	CASRPTSGRAINEQFF	TGTGCCAGCAGACCGACTAGCGGGAGGGCCATCAATGAGCAGTTCTTC
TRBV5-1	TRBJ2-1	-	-	CASSFGTDEYNEQFF	TGCGCCAGCAGCTTTGGAACAGACGAATACAATGAGCAGTTCTTC
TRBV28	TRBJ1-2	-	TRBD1	CASHGTGGSLSYGYTF	TGTGCCTCCCATGGGACAGGGGGCAGTCTCAGTTATGGCTACACCTTC
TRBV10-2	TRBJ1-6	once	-	CASSDTDRRYSPLHF	TGCGCCAGCAGTGATACAGACCGGAGGTATTCACCCCTCCACTTT
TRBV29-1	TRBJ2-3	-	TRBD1	CSVEPTGGAYTQYF	TGCAGCGTTGAACCGACAGGGGGCGCTTATACGCAGTATTTT
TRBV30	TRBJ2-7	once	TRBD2	CAWDGAGVEQYF	TGTGCCTGGGATGGAGCGGGAGTCGAGCAGTACTTC
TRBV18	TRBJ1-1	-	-	CASSPKGFGTEAFF	TGTGCCAGCTCACCAAAGGGGTTCGGCACTGAAGCTTTCTTT
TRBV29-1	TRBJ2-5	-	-	CSASEHPQETQYF	TGCAGCGCCTCCGAGCATCCCCAAGAGACCCAGTACTTC
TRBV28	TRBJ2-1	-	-	CASSLSGSYNEQFF	TGTGCCAGCAGTTTGAGCGGCTCCTACAATGAGCAGTTCTTC
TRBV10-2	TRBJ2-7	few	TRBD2	CASSGSLAGYEQYF	TGCGCCAGCAGTGGTAGTCTAGCGGGCTATGAGCAGTACTTC
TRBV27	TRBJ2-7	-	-	CASSGYRAAYEQYF	TGTGCCAGCAGTGGTTACAGGGCCGCCTACGAGCAGTACTTC
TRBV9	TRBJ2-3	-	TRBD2	CASSGPSGASTDTQYF	TGTGCCAGCAGCGGACCGAGCGGGGCGAGCACAGATACGCAGTATTTT
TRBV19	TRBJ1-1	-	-	CASSIGGGITEAFF	TGTGCCAGTAGTATAGGAGGGGGTATCACTGAAGCTTTCTTT
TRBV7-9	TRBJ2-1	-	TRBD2	CASSPPGTSSNEQFF	TGTGCCAGCAGCCCACCCGGGACTAGTTCCAATGAGCAGTTCTTC
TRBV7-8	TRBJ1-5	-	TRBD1	CASSLAGTGINQPQHF	TGTGCCAGCAGCTTGGCCGGGACAGGGATCAATCAGCCCCAGCATTTT
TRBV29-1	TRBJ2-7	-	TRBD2	CSVEIMTSGDNEQYF	TGCAGCGTTGAAATAATGACTAGCGGGGATAACGAGCAGTACTTC
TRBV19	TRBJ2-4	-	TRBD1	CASSISIGETGKNIQYF	TGTGCCAGTAGTATTTCTATCGGGGAGACAGGGAAAAACATTCAGTACTTC
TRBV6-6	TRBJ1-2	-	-	CASSTGHTTLYYGYTF	TGTGCCAGCAGTACCGGACACACCACCCTCTACTATGGCTACACCTTC
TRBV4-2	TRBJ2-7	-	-	CASSQVASERYEQYF	TGTGCCAGCAGCCAAGTGGCTAGCGAACGCTACGAGCAGTACTTC